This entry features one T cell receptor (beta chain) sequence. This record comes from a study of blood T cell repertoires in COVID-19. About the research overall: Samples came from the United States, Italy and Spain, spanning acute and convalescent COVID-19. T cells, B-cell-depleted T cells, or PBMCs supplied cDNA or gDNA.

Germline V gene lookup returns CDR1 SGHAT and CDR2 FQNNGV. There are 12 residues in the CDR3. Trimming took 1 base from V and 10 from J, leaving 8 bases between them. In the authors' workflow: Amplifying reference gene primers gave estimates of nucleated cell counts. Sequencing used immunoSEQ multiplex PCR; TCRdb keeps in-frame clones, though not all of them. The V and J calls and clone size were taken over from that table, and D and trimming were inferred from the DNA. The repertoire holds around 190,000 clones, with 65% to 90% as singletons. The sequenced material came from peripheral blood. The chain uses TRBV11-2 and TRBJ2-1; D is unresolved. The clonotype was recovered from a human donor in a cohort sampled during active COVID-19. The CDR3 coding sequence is TGTGCCAGCAGCTTAGTCCAGACAGAGCAGTTCTTC. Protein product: CASSLVQTEQFF. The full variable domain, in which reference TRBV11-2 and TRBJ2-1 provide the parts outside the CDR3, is EAGVAQSPRYKIIEKRQSVAFWCNPISGHATLYWYQQILGQGPKLLIQFQNNGVVDDSQLPKDRFSAERLKGVDSTLKIQPAKLEDSAVYLCASSLVQTEQFFGPGTRLTVL.